This T cell receptor beta chain emerged from a study of shared clonotypes between healthy human individuals. For the study at large: Per-donor plates numbered three CD4 naive, three CD4 memory, two CD8 naive and one CD8 memory. Overall study results and limits: Estimated clonotype richness was generally higher in naive than memory subsets.

Comments on this clone: Its antigen remains unknown.

Naive CD8 isolation took CD45RO-negative cells positively selected for CCR7 and excluded terminally differentiated effector memory CD45RA+ cells. 150 to 250 ng DNA, 25,000 to 35,000 T cell genomes, went into each sorted-subset replicate PCR. Generated by immunoSEQ multiplex PCR, the TCRdb table keeps only in-frame clones and is missing some. The sample lists about 2.2 million clones, 80% to 95% occurring once. CDR3 size: 15 residues. The junction had 5 bases not matched to a gene; V was cut back by 1 base and J by 3 bases. Germline CDR1 is SEHNR and CDR2 is FQNEAQ (reference sequence). This receptor was taken from a man younger than 35 in good health. Some clones in this sample may be carry-over from other donors' samples. Input material: naive CD8+ T cells from PBMCs. The rearrangement links TRBV7-9 to TRBJ2-7; 8 bases map to TRBD2. The CDR3 reads CASSLGELAVYEQYF. CDR3 in DNA: TGTGCCAGCAGCTTAGGTGAACTAGCGGTCTACGAGCAGTACTTC.